This T cell receptor beta chain was found in a study of cytomegalovirus exposure and HLA in healthy donors. Points from the study as a whole: Equally common other TCR beta chains were less clonally expanded than HLA-associated ones, a later analysis found. Common viral pathogens seemed to be connected with several of the most significant clusters, according to a later analysis.

PCR employed 60 Vbeta and 13 Jbeta primers. Assay used: immunoSEQ multiplex PCR; TCRdb lists only in-frame clones, some missing. The sample records about 190,000 clones, roughly 77% being singletons. The CDR3 loop spans 18 amino acids. Germline CDR1 reads LGHNA; CDR2 reads YSLEER. The V end lost 0 bases, the J end lost 1 base, and 13 bases lay between the germline ends. A word on this clone: Its antigen is not identified.

This TCR was sampled from a man aged 25-45 years in good health and CMV-seropositive. Specimen: PBMCs. The chain joins TRBV4-3 to TRBJ2-6, with D possibly matching TRBD2 (6 bases). CDR3: CASSQERRGPSGANVLTF. As DNA, the CDR3 is TGCGCCAGCAGCCAAGAAAGGCGGGGTCCTTCTGGGGCCAACGTCCTGACTTTC.